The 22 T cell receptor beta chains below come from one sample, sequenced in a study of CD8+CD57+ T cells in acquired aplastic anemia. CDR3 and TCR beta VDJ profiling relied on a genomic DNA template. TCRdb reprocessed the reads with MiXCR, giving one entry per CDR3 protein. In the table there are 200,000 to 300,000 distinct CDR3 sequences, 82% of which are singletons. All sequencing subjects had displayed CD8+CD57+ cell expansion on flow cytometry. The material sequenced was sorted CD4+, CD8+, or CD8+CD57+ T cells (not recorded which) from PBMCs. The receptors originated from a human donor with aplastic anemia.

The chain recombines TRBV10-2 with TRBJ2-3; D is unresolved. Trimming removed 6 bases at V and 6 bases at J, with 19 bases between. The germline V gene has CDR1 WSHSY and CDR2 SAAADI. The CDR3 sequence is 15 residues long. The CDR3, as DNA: TGCGCCAGCAGCGCCCTTGCGGCGGTCGAGGATACGCAGTATTTT. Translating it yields CASSALAAVEDTQYF.

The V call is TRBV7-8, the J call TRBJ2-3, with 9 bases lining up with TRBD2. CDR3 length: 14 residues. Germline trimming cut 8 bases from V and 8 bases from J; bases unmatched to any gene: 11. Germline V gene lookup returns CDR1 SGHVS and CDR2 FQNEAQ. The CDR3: CASGVAGAATTQYF. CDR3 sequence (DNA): TGTGCCAGCGGCGTAGCGGGAGCAGCTACTACGCAGTATTTT.

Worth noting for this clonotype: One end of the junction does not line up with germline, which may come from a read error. The CDR3 DNA follows: TGTGCCAGCAGCGCAGGGTTCGGCTCCTACGAGCAGTACTTC. Translation: CASSAGFGSYEQYF. The chain combines TRBV4-1 with TRBJ2-7, with TRBD1 as a possible D gene (5 bases). The length of the CDR3 is 14 residues. The V gene's germline CDR1 is MGHRA and CDR2 YSYEKL.

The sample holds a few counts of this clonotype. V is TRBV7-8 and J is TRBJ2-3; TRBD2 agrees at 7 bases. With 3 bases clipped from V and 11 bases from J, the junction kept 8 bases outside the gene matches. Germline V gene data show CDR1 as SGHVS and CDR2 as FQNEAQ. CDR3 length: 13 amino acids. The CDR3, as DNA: TGTGCCAGCAGCTTGGGAGGGGACCCTGAGCAGTATTTT. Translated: CASSLGGDPEQYF.

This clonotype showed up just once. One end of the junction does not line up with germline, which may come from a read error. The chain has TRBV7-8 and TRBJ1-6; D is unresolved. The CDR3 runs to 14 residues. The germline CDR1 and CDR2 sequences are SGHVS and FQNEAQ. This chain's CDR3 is CASSLAGGPAPHYF. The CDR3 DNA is TGTGCCAGCAGCTTAGCGGGAGGTCCCGCACCGCACTATTTT.

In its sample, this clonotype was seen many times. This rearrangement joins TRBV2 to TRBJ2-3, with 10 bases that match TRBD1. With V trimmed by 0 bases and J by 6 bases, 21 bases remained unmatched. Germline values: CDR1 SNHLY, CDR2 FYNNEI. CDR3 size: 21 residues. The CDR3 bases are TGTGCCAGCAGTGAAGCGCTTCGGGGACAGGGGATCCTTCGATCCCCGGATACGCAGTATTTT. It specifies CASSEALRGQGILRSPDTQYF.

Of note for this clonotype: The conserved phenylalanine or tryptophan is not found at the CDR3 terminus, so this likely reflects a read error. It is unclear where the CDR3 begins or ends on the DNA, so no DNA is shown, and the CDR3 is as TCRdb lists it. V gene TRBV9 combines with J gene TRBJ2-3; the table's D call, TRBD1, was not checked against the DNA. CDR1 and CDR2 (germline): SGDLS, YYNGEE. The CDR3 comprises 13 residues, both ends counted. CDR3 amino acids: CASGDAGTNPYYV.

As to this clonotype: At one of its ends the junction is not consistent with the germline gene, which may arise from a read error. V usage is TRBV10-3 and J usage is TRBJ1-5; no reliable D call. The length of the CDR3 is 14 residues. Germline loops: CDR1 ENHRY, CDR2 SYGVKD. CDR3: CAIREGLSNQPQHF. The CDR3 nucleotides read TGTGCCATCAGGGAAGGTTTGAGCAATCAGCCCCAGCACTTT.

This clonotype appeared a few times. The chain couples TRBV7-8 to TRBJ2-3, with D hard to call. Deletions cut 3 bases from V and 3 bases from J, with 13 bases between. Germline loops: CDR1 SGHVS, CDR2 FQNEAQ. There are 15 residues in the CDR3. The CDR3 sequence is CASSFHPDGTDTQYF. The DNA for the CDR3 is TGTGCCAGCAGCTTTCATCCAGACGGGACAGATACGCAGTATTTT.

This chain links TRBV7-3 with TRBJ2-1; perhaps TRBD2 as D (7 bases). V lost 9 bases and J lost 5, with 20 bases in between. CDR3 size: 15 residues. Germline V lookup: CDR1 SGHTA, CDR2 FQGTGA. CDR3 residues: CASRGAGVGNNEQFF. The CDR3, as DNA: TGTGCCAGTCGGGGGGCGGGAGTGGGAAACAATGAGCAGTTCTTC. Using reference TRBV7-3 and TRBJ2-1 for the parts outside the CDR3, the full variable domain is GAGVSQTPSNKVTEKGKYVELRCDPISGHTALYWYRQSLGQGPEFLIYFQGTGAADDSGLPNDRFFAVRPEGSVSTLKIQRTERGDSAVYLCASRGAGVGNNEQFFGPGTRLTVL.

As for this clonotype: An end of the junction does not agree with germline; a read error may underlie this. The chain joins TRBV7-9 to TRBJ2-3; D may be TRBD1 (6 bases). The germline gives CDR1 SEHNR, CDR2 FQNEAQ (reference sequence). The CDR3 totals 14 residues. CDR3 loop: CASSLGRGAPTSSF. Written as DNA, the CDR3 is TGTGCCAGCAGCTTGGGCAGGGGTGCTCCTACGAGCAGTTTT. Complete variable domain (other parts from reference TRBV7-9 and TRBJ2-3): DTGVSQNPRHKITKRGQNVTFRCDPISEHNRLYWYRQTLGQGPEFLTYFQNEAQLEKSRLLSDRFSAERPKGSFSTLEIQRTEQGDSAMYLCASSLGRGAPTSSFGPGTRLTVL.

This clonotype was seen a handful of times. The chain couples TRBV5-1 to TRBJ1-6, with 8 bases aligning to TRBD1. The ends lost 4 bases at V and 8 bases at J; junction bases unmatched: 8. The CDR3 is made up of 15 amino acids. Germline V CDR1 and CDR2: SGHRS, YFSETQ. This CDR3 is CASSKDRAVDSPLHF. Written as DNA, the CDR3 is TGCGCCAGCAGCAAGGACAGGGCGGTGGATTCACCCCTCCACTTT. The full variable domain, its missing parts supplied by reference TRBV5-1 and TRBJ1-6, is KAGVTQTPRYLIKTRGQQVTLSCSPISGHRSVSWYQQTPGQGLQFLFEYFSETQRNKGNFPGRFSGRQFSNSRSEMNVSTLELGDSALYLCASSKDRAVDSPLHFGNGTRLTVT.

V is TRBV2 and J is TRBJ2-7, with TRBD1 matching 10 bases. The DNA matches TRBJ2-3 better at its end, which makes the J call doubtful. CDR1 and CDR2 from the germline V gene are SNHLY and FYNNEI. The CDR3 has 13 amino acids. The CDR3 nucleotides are TGTGCCAGCGGGGACAGGGGCACGGAGAAGCAGTATTTT. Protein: CASGDRGTEKQYF.

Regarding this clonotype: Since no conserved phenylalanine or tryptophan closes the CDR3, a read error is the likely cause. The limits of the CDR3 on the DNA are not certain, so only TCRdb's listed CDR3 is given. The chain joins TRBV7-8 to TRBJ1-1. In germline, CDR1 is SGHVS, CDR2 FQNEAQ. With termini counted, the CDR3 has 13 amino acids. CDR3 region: CASILGGNPDAYY.

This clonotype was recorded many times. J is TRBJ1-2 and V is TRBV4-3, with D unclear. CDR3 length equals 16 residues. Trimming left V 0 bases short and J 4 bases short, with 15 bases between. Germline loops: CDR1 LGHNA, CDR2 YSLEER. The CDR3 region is CASSQDLDTSLYGYTF. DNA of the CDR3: TGCGCCAGCAGCCAAGATCTAGACACCAGCCTCTATGGCTACACCTTC.

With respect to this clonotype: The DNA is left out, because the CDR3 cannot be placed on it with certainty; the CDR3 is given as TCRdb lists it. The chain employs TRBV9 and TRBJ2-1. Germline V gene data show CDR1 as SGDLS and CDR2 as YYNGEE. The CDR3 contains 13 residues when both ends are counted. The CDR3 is CASSVPVDAVFWF.

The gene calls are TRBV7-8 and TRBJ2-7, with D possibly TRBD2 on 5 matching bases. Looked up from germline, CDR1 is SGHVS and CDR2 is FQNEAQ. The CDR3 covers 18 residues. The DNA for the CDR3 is TGTGCCAGCAGCTTTCAGCCAGACGGGAATACCCTTTCCTACGAGCGGTACGTC. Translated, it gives CASSFQPDGNTLSYERYV.

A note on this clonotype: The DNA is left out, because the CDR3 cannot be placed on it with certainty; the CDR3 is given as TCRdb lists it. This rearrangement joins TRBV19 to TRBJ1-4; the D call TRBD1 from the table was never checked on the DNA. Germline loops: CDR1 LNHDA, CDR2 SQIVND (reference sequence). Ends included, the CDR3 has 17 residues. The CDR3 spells CASSGGSGDPIYFGEVF.

CDR3 DNA sequence: TGTGCCAGCAGTTTAGGGCAGGGCTATAGGAGAGCAGATACGCAGTATTTT. Encoded protein: CASSLGQGYRRADTQYF. The chain joins TRBV28 to TRBJ2-3, with D perhaps matching TRBD1 (5 bases). Trimming left V 2 bases short and J 4 bases short, with 19 bases between. The CDR3 consists of 17 residues. Germline lookup yields CDR1 MDHEN and CDR2 SYDVKM.

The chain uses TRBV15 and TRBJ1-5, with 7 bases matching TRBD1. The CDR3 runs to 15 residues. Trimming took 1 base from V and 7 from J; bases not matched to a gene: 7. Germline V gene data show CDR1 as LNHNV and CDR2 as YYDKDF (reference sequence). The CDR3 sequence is CATSRGGGPRQPQHF. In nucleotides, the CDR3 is TGTGCCACCAGCAGAGGAGGGGGCCCGAGACAGCCCCAGCATTTT.

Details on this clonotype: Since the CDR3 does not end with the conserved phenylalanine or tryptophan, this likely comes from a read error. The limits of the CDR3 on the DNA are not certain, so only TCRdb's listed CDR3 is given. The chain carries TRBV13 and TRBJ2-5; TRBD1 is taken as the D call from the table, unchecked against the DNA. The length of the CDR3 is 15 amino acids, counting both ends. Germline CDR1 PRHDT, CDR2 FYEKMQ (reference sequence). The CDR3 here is CASSSGDRTKETGYS.

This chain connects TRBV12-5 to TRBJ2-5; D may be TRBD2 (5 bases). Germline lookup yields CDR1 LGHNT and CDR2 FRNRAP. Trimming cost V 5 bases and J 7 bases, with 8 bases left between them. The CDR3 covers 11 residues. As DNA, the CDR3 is TGTGCTAGTGGTAGCGGTCGGACCCAGTACTTC. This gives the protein CASGSGRTQYF.